Listed below are T cell receptor beta chains from one sample, sequenced in a study of blood T cell repertoires in COVID-19. Method: immunoSEQ multiplex PCR; TCRdb's copy keeps in-frame clones and lacks some. Of 130,000 to 150,000 clones listed, about three quarters are singletons. The sample comprised peripheral blood. The receptors were gathered from a woman aged 55-75 years with acute or convalescent COVID-19. The CDR3 runs from the conserved cysteine through the conserved F or W. A D gene is named only where the DNA matches it firmly. A clone size is listed for some rows: how often the clone was seen (once, few, many), or a class if it is expanded.

DNA	CDR3	size	V	J	D	length
TGTGCCAGCAGTACGACTAGCGGGAGGGTCACAGATACGCAGTATTTT	CASSTTSGRVTDTQYF	NA	TRBV28	TRBJ2-3	TRBD2	16
TGTGCCAGCAGCTCCGCGGGTAATTCCTACAATGAGCAGTTCTTC	CASSSAGNSYNEQFF	NA	TRBV11-2	TRBJ2-1	NA	15
TGTGCCAGCAGCCACCCAGGGGCTCCAGGTCAGTTCTTC	CASSHPGAPGQFF	NA	TRBV14	TRBJ2-1	NA	13
TGTGCCAGCAGTTTAGGGTGGGGACAGCGGACTTTCTTT	CASSLGWGQRTFF	NA	TRBV27	TRBJ1-1	TRBD1	13
TGTGCCAGCAGTTACTCCGGGGCTCAGGGGAGTAGAAATTCACCCCTCCACTTT	CASSYSGAQGSRNSPLHF	NA	TRBV6-7	TRBJ1-6	NA	18
TGTGCCAGCAGCCCGACAGGTTCTGGAAACACCATATATTTT	CASSPTGSGNTIYF	NA	TRBV11-2	TRBJ1-3	NA	14
TGTGCCAGCTCCCCCACAAGATTCAGCGAGCAGTACTTC	CASSPTRFSEQYF	NA	TRBV18	TRBJ2-7	NA	13
TGTGCCAGCAGCTTGAACAGGGGAAACGAGCAGTACTTC	CASSLNRGNEQYF	NA	TRBV5-6	TRBJ2-7	TRBD1	13
TGCGCCAGCAGAGCGGGAGCATCCGAGCAGTACTTC	CASRAGASEQYF	NA	TRBV5-1	TRBJ2-7	TRBD2	12
TGTGCCTTAAATTCGGGAGGCGAAGCTTTCTTT	CALNSGGEAFF	NA	TRBV30	TRBJ1-1	NA	11
TGTGCCAGCAGTTTGCCGAGCTCCTACAATGAGCAGTTCTTC	CASSLPSSYNEQFF	once	TRBV6-9	TRBJ2-1	NA	14
TGTGCCAGCAGCTTAGTTGCGGGGGCGCGTAACTACGAGCAGTACTTC	CASSLVAGARNYEQYF	NA	TRBV11-2	TRBJ2-7	NA	16
TGTGCCAGCAGTTATCAGATCAATCAGCCCCAGCATTTT	CASSYQINQPQHF	NA	TRBV6-5	TRBJ1-5	NA	13
TGTGCCATCAGTGAGTCGAAGGCCGGGGGTGGAAATGAGCAGTTCTTC	CAISESKAGGGNEQFF	NA	TRBV10-3	TRBJ2-1	NA	16
TGCAGCGTTGGCAAATCACAGGCCACCGGGGAGCTGTTTTTT	CSVGKSQATGELFF	once	TRBV29-1	TRBJ2-2	NA	14
TGTGCCAGCAGCTGGCTAGCTTACGAGCAGTACTTC	CASSWLAYEQYF	NA	TRBV6-2/TRBV6-3	TRBJ2-7	NA	12
TGCGCCAGCACCCAAGGGAGCGGGAGAAACGAGCAGTACTTC	CASTQGSGRNEQYF	NA	TRBV5-1	TRBJ2-7	TRBD2	14
TGCGCCAGCAGCTTTACTATAGCGGGAAGCTCCTACAATGAGCAGTTCTTC	CASSFTIAGSSYNEQFF	NA	TRBV5-1	TRBJ2-1	TRBD2	17
TGTGCCAGCAGTGAGGGGGGACAGGGGAGTTTTCCCCTCTACGAGCAGTACTTC	CASSEGGQGSFPLYEQYF	NA	TRBV6-1	TRBJ2-7	TRBD1	18
TGTGCCAGCAGCGGCGGGACCACCCTCCAAGAGACCCAGTACTTC	CASSGGTTLQETQYF	NA	TRBV5-4	TRBJ2-5	NA	15
TGTGCCAGCAGTTACCGGGGACTAGCGGGAGCGAGCGGGGAGCTGTTTTTT	CASSYRGLAGASGELFF	NA	TRBV6-2/TRBV6-3	TRBJ2-2	TRBD2	17
TGTGCCAGCAGTTTAACCTTGAGCTCCTATAATTCACCCCTCCACTTT	CASSLTLSSYNSPLHF	NA	TRBV27	TRBJ1-6	NA	16
TGCGCCAGCAGTCAATCTGGGCGGGACCAGCCCCAGCATTTT	CASSQSGRDQPQHF	NA	TRBV23-1	TRBJ1-5	NA	14
TGTGCCATCAGTGAGTTCCGACAGCGCTCTGGAAACACCATATATTTT	CAISEFRQRSGNTIYF	NA	TRBV10-3	TRBJ1-3	NA	16
TGTGCCAGCAGTTTACTAGTGGGGGGACAAGAGACCCAGTACTTC	CASSLLVGGQETQYF	once	TRBV11-2	TRBJ2-5	NA	15
TGTGCCAGCGGAAGACAGGGGGCAAATCAGCCCCAGCATTTT	CASGRQGANQPQHF	NA	TRBV27	TRBJ1-5	TRBD1	14
TGTGCCAGTAGGAATAGTCTTTTGCGGGATAGCTCCTACAATGAGCAGTTCTTC	CASRNSLLRDSSYNEQFF	NA	TRBV19	TRBJ2-1	NA	18
TGTGCCAGCAGATCCACTAGCGGGAGATTCTACAATGAGCAGTTCTTC	CASRSTSGRFYNEQFF	NA	TRBV7-9	TRBJ2-1	TRBD2	16
TGTGCCACCTACAGGTTGGGCACTGAAGCTTTCTTT	CATYRLGTEAFF	once	TRBV30	TRBJ1-1	NA	12
TGTGCCTGGAGGTGGGGACAGAGTTATTCACCCCTCCACTTT	CAWRWGQSYSPLHF	NA	TRBV30	TRBJ1-6	TRBD1	14
TGCGCCAGCAGCCAAACTATGGACCTAGCCTACTACGAGCAGTACTTC	CASSQTMDLAYYEQYF	NA	TRBV5-1	TRBJ2-7	NA	16
TGTGCCAGCAGCCTGGCCAGGTCTGGGGCAACGAACACTGAAGCTTTCTTT	CASSLARSGATNTEAFF	NA	TRBV5-8	TRBJ1-1	NA	17
TGTGCCACCAGCAGCGGACTAGCGGGAGGAGAGACCCAGTACTTC	CATSSGLAGGETQYF	NA	TRBV15	TRBJ2-5	TRBD2	15
TGTGCCAGCAGCCCTCCCGACTACAGGGCGTCGGAGACCCAGTACTTC	CASSPPDYRASETQYF	NA	TRBV7-9	TRBJ2-5	NA	16
TGTGCCAGCCAGGGAAATTGGAATTCACCCCTCCACTTT	CASQGNWNSPLHF	NA	TRBV11-2	TRBJ1-6	NA	13
TGTGCCAGTAGTATCCAACAGGGGGCCCAGCATTTT	CASSIQQGAQHF	few	TRBV19	TRBJ1-5	TRBD1	12
TGCGCCAGCAGCTTAGTGACACACACTGAAGCTTTCTTT	CASSLVTHTEAFF	NA	TRBV5-1	TRBJ1-1	NA	13